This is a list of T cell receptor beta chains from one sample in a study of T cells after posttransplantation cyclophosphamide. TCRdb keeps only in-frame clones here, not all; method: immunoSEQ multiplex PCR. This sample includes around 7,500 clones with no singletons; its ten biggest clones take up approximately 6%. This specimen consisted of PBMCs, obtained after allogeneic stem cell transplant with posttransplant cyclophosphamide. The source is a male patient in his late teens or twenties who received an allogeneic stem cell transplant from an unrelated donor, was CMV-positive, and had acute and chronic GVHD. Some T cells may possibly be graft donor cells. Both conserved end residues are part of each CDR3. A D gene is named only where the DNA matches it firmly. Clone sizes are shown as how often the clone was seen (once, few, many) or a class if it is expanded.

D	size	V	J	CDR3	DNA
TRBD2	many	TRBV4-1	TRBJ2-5	CASSQSLAGGPRETQYF	TGCGCCAGCAGCCAATCCCTAGCGGGGGGGCCGAGGGAGACCCAGTACTTC
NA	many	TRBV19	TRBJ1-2	CASSSVNGGNGYTF	TGTGCCAGTAGTTCGGTAAACGGAGGGAATGGCTACACCTTC
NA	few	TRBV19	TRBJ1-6	CASSIAPPRTVQLTGVYSPLHF	TGTGCCAGTAGTATCGCCCCCCCCCGGACAGTCCAGCTTACGGGTGTGTATTCACCCCTCCACTTT
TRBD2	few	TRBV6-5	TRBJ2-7	CASSYTSEGGFEQYF	TGTGCCAGCAGCTATACCTCAGAGGGAGGGTTCGAGCAGTACTTC
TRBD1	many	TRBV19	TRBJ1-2	CASSMGITGGYGYTF	TGTGCCAGTAGTATGGGTATCACAGGGGGCTACGGCTACACCTTC
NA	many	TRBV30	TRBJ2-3	CAWSVLSADTQYF	TGTGCCTGGAGTGTACTAAGTGCAGATACGCAGTATTTT
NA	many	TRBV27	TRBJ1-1	CASSLHEDGPDTEAFF	TGTGCCAGCAGTCTCCATGAGGATGGCCCGGACACTGAAGCTTTCTTT
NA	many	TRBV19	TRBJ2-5	CASSKPGHPEETQYF	TGTGCCAGTAGTAAGCCCGGACATCCCGAAGAGACCCAGTACTTC
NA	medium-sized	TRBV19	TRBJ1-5	CASSISPREGGQPQHF	TGTGCCAGTAGTATATCACCCAGGGAGGGTGGTCAGCCCCAGCATTTT
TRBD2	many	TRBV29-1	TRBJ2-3	CSVGLAGTDTQYF	TGCAGCGTTGGACTAGCGGGCACAGATACGCAGTATTTT
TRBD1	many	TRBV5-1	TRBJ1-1	CASSLGQGLSTEAFF	TGCGCCAGCAGCTTGGGACAGGGTTTAAGCACTGAAGCTTTCTTT
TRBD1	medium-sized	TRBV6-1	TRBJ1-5	CASTVWTGEGQPQHF	TGTGCCAGCACCGTCTGGACAGGGGAGGGTCAGCCCCAGCATTTT
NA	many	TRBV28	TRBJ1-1	CASSSQVDMNTEAFF	TGTGCCAGCAGTTCCCAGGTAGACATGAACACTGAAGCTTTCTTT
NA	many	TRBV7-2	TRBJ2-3	CASSSFGAADTQYF	TGTGCCAGCAGCTCCTTTGGAGCGGCTGATACGCAGTATTTT
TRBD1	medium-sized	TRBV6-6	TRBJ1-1	CASSSPGQGLTEAFF	TGTGCCAGCAGTTCCCCGGGACAGGGTTTAACTGAAGCTTTCTTT
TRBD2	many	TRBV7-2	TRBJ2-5	CASTLQVTSGLQETQYF	TGTGCCAGCACCCTTCAGGTCACTAGCGGGCTCCAAGAGACCCAGTACTTC
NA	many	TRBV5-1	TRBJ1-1	CASSFHRANEAFF	TGCGCCAGCAGCTTCCACAGGGCAAATGAAGCTTTCTTT
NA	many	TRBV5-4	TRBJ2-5	CASSFRTRGGETQYF	TGTGCCAGCAGTTTCCGGACCAGGGGAGGGGAGACCCAGTACTTC
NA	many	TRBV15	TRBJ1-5	CATSRGDRYQPQHF	TGTGCCACCAGCAGAGGTGACAGGTATCAGCCCCAGCATTTT
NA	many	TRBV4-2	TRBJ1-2	CASSQDYRTEDGYTF	TGTGCCAGCAGCCAAGATTACCGGACGGAGGATGGCTACACCTTC
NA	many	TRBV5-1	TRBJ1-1	CASSLEGGRMTEAFF	TGCGCCAGCAGCTTGGAGGGAGGGAGGATGACTGAAGCTTTCTTT
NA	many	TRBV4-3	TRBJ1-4	CASSQARWTPGQKLFF	TGCGCCAGCAGCCAAGCCCGGTGGACTCCCGGGCAAAAACTGTTTTTT
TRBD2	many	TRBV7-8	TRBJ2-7	CASSLAPGGLYEQYF	TGTGCCAGCAGCTTAGCTCCCGGGGGGTTGTACGAGCAGTACTTC
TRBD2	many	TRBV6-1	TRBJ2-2	CASRASPGGAGELFF	TGTGCCAGCAGAGCCTCGCCGGGGGGTGCCGGGGAGCTGTTTTTT